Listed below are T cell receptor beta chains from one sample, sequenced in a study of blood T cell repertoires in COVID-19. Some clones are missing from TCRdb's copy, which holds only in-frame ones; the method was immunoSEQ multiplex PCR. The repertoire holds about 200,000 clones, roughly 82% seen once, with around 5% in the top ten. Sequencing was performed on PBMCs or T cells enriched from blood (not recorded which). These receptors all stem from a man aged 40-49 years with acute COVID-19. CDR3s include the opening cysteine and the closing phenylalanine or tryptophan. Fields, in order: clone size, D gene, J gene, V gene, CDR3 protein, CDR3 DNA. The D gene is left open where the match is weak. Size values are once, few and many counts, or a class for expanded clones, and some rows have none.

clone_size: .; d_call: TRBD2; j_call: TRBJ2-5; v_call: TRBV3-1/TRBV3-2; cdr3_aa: CASTSGLAGLRETQYF; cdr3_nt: TGTGCCAGCACTTCGGGACTAGCGGGATTGCGAGAGACCCAGTACTTC
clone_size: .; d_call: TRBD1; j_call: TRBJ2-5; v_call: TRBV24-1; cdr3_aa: CATSDPQGAGETQYF; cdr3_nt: TGTGCCACCAGTGATCCCCAGGGGGCGGGAGAGACCCAGTACTTC
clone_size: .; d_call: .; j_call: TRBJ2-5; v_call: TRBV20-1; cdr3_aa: CSASFAGSQETQYF; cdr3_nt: TGCAGTGCTAGTTTCGCGGGAAGCCAAGAGACCCAGTACTTC
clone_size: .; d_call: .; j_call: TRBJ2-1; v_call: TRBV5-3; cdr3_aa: CARSSRVALQSYNEQFF; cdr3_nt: TGTGCCAGAAGTTCGAGGGTTGCGCTTCAGTCCTACAATGAGCAGTTCTTC
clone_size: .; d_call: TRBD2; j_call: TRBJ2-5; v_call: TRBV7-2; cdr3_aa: CASSLSAGVTETQYF; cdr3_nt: TGTGCCAGCAGCTTATCTGCGGGAGTCACGGAGACCCAGTACTTC
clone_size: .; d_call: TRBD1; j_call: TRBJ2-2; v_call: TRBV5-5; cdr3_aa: CASSPGQENTGELFF; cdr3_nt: TGTGCCAGCAGTCCGGGACAGGAGAACACCGGGGAGCTGTTTTTT
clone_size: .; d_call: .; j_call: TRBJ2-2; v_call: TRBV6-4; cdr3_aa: CASSASAGLDGELFF; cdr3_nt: TGTGCCAGCAGTGCATCTGCGGGACTTGACGGGGAGCTGTTTTTT
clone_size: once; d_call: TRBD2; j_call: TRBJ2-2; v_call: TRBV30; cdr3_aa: CAWSGTRLSGELFF; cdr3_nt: TGTGCCTGGAGTGGGACTAGACTTTCTGGGGAGCTGTTTTTT
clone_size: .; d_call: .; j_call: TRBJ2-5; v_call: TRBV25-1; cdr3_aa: CASRQENEETQYF; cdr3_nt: TGTGCCAGCAGACAGGAGAACGAGGAGACCCAGTACTTC
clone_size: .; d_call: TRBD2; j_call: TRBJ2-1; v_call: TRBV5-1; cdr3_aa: CASSLVSGLAGVVEQFF; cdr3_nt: TGCGCCAGCAGCTTGGTCTCAGGGCTAGCGGGAGTCGTTGAGCAGTTCTTC
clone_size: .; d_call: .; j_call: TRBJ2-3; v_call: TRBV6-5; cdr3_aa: CATGQYYTDTQYF; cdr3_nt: TGTGCCACTGGCCAGTATTACACAGATACGCAGTATTTT
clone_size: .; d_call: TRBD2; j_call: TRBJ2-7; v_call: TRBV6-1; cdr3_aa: CASTESGGYEQYF; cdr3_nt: TGTGCCAGCACTGAATCGGGGGGCTACGAGCAGTACTTC
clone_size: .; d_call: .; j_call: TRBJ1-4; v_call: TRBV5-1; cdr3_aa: CASGEGHENRFRCVRAREFF; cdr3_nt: TGCGCCAGCGGAGAAGGACATGAGAACAGGTTTCGGTGTGTGAGAGCCCGAGAGTTTTTT
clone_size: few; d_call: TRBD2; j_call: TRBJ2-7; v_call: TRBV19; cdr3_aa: CASSVTSGGGEQYF; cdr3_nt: TGTGCCAGTAGTGTAACTAGCGGGGGCGGCGAGCAGTACTTC
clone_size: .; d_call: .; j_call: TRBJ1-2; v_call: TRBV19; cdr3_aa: CASAQGSGSYGYTF; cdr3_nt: TGTGCCAGTGCCCAGGGGTCAGGGAGCTATGGCTACACCTTC
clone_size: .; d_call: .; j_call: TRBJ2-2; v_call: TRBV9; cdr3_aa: CASSVAPSGPDTGELFF; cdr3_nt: TGTGCCAGCAGCGTAGCCCCCAGCGGGCCCGACACCGGGGAGCTGTTTTTT
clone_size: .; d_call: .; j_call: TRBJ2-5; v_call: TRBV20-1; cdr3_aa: CSPNSGETQYF; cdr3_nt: TGCAGCCCTAATTCGGGAGAGACCCAGTACTTC
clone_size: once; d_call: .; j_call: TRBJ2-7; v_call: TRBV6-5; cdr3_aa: CASSYPQAYEQYF; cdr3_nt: TGTGCCAGCAGCTACCCGCAGGCCTACGAGCAGTACTTC
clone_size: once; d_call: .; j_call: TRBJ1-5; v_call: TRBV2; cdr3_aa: CASSDWQNSNQPQHF; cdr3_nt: TGTGCCAGCAGTGATTGGCAGAATAGCAATCAGCCCCAGCATTTT
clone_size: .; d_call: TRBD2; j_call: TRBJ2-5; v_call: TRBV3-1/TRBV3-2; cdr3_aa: CASSQDGASGRPRDGTQYF; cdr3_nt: TGTGCCAGCAGCCAAGATGGCGCTAGCGGGAGGCCCCGGGATGGGACCCAGTACTTC
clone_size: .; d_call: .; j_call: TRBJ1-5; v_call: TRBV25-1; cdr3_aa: CASQGSNQPQHF; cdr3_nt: TGTGCCAGCCAGGGGAGCAATCAGCCCCAGCATTTT
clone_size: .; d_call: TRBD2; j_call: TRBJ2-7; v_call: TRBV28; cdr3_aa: CASTPTSGSFDEQYF; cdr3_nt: TGTGCCAGCACCCCGACTAGCGGGAGCTTCGACGAGCAGTACTTC
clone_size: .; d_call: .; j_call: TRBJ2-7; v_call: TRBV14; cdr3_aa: CASSPFGGREQYF; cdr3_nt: TGTGCCAGCAGCCCCTTCGGGGGGCGAGAGCAGTACTTC
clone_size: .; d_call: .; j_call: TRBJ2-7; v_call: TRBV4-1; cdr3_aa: CASGHPTLSPTRYEQYF; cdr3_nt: TGCGCCAGCGGACACCCGACTTTGTCCCCGACCAGATACGAGCAGTACTTC
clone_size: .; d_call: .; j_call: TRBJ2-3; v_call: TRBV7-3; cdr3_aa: CASSLNRVSDTQYF; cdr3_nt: TGTGCCAGCAGCTTAAACAGGGTTTCAGATACGCAGTATTTT
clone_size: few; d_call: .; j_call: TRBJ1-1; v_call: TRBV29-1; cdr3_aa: CSALRQGPNTEAFF; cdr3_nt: TGCAGCGCTCTGAGGCAGGGCCCAAACACTGAAGCTTTCTTT
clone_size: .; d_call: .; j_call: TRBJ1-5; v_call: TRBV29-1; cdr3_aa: CSAGGPGQPQHF; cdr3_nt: TGCAGCGCGGGAGGTCCAGGGCAGCCCCAGCATTTT
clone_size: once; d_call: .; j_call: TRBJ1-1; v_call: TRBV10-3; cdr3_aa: CAISESMQGLNTEAFF; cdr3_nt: TGTGCCATCAGTGAGTCCATGCAGGGCCTTAACACTGAAGCTTTCTTT
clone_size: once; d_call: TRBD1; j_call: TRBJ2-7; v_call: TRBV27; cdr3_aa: CASSFLGVGGDPGEQYF; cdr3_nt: TGTGCCAGCAGTTTCCTCGGGGTAGGGGGCGATCCGGGCGAGCAGTACTTC
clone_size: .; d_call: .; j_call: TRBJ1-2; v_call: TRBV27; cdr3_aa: CASSSAGYGYTF; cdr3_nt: TGTGCCAGCAGTTCCGCAGGCTATGGCTACACCTTC
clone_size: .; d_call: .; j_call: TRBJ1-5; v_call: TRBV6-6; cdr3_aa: CASVAGEGNQPQHF; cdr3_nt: TGTGCCAGCGTTGCGGGTGAAGGCAATCAGCCCCAGCATTTT
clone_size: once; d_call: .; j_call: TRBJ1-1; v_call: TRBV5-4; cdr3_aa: CASSWEVSNTEAFF; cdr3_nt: TGTGCCAGCAGCTGGGAGGTGTCGAACACTGAAGCTTTCTTT
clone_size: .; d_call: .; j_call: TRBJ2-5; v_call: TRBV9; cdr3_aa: CASSVGGGQQETQYF; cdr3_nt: TGTGCCAGCAGCGTAGGGGGTGGACAGCAAGAGACCCAGTACTTC
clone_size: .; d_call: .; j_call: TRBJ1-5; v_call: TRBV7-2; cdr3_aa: CASSLVGAASNQPQHF; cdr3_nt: TGTGCCAGCAGCTTAGTGGGGGCGGCGAGCAATCAGCCCCAGCATTTT
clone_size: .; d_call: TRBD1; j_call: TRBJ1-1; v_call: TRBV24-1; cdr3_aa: CATSDGGQGDSEAFF; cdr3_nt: TGTGCCACCAGTGATGGGGGACAGGGGGATTCTGAAGCTTTCTTT
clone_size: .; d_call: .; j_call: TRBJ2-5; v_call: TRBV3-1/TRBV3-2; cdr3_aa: CASSQDPGEQETQYF; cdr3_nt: TGTGCCAGCAGCCAAGATCCGGGGGAACAAGAGACCCAGTACTTC
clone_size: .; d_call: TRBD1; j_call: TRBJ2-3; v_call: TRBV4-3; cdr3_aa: CASSLRQGRTDTQYF; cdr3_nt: TGCGCCAGCAGCCTACGACAGGGTCGCACAGATACGCAGTATTTT
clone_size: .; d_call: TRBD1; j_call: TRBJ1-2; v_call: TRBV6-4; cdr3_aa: CASSQTDRSLGRTF; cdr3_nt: TGTGCCAGCAGCCAGACGGACAGGTCCTTGGGGCGCACCTTC
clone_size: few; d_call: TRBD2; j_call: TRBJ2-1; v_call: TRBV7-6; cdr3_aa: CASSYSGTSENEQFF; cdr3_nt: TGTGCCAGCAGCTACTCCGGGACTAGCGAGAATGAGCAGTTCTTC
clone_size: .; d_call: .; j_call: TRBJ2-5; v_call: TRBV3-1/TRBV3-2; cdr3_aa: CASSHDLEQETQYF; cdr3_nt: TGTGCCAGCAGCCATGACTTGGAGCAAGAGACCCAGTACTTC
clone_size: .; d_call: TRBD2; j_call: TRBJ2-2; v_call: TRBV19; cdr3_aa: CAASHLGSGSDTGELFF; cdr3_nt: TGTGCCGCCTCCCATCTGGGTAGCGGGAGTGACACCGGGGAGCTGTTTTTT
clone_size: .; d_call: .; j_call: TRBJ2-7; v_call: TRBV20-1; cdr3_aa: CSARLVYEQYF; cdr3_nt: TGCAGTGCTCGACTAGTCTACGAGCAGTACTTC
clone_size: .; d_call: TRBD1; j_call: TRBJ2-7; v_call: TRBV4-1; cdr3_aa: CASSPGQGSEQYF; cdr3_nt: TGCGCCAGCAGCCCTGGACAGGGGAGCGAGCAGTACTTC
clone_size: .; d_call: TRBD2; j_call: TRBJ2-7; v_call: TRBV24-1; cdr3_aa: CATSDARSGRGSEQYF; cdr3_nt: TGTGCCACCAGTGATGCCCGTAGCGGGCGGGGTAGCGAGCAGTACTTC
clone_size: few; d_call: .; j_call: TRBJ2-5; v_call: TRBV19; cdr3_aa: CASSIRGSETQYF; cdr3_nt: TGTGCCAGTAGTATAAGGGGGTCAGAGACCCAGTACTTC